This T cell receptor beta chain was observed in a study of cytomegalovirus exposure and HLA in healthy donors. About the research overall: From donors who were HLA-typed, an early data release held 80 million to 95 million unique TCRs. Most genotyped donors, about 81% of around 370, had Caucasian-associated genetic ancestry.

This CDR3 has 13 residues. Trimming stripped 4 bases from V and 5 bases from J, with 12 bases between. Germline values: CDR1 SGDLS, CDR2 YYNGEE. 60 Vbeta and 13 Jbeta primers were used in PCR. Original data processing: Unique TCR beta chains numbered around 80 million in a later analysis, with about 9.9 million shared. Produced via immunoSEQ multiplex PCR; TCRdb's table is partial and in-frame only. From that table come the V and J calls and clone size; the DNA was used to work out D and trimming. The table has 100,000 to 120,000 clones, about three quarters seen once; the top ten hold around 2.9%. Whole-study findings and limits: Productive status was seen about 90% or about 30% of the time for most TCR beta V segments in an earlier analysis.

The count of this clone is one. What it binds is not known. The clonotype originates from a woman aged 60-70 years in good health and CMV-seropositive. The sequencing sample was made of PBMCs. This rearrangement joins TRBV9 to TRBJ1-1; D is undetermined. CDR3: CASSSNTGTEAFF. DNA for the CDR3: TGTGCCAGCAGCTCCAACACGGGGACTGAAGCTTTCTTT.